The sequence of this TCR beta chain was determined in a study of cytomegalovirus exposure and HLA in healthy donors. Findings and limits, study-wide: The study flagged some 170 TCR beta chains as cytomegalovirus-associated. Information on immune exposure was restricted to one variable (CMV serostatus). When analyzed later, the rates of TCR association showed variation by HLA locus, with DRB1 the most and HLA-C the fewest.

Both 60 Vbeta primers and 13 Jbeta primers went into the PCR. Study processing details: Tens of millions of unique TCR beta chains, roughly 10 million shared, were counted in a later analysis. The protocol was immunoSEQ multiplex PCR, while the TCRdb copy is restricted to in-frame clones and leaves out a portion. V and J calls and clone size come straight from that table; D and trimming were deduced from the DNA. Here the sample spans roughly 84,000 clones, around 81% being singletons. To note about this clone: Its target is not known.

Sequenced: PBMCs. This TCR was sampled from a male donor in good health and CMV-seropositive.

The CDR3 region has the DNA TGTGCCAGCGTCCAGGGCCGGTATGGCTACACCTTC. Protein sequence: CASVQGRYGYTF. This chain joins TRBV5-8 and TRBJ1-2; possibly TRBD1 for D (5 bases). Germline V gene lookup returns CDR1 SGHTS and CDR2 YDEGEE. CDR3 length: 12 amino acids. Trimming left V 7 bases short and J 5 bases short, with 12 bases between.